This TCR beta chain was found in a study of blood T cell repertoires in COVID-19. V lost 0 bases and J 3 bases, leaving 8 bases between the germline ends. Per germline, CDR1 SGHDN and CDR2 FVKESK. CDR3 size: 14 residues. Using immunoSEQ multiplex PCR, the repertoire was profiled, and TCRdb retains in-frame clones only, with some absent. This sample carries 150,000 to 200,000 clones, roughly 84% of them seen once, and the ten largest clones take about 6.9%. The sample was peripheral blood. The source of this sequence is a man aged 80 or over with COVID-19, enrolled during active disease. V gene TRBV14 combines with J gene TRBJ1-1, with D hard to call. For the CDR3, the DNA is TGTGCCAGCAGCCAAGATTTTCGAGACACTGAAGCTTTCTTT. Translated: CASSQDFRDTEAFF. The full variable domain, completed using reference TRBV14 and TRBJ1-1, is EAGVTQFPSHSVIEKGQTVTLRCDPISGHDNLYWYRRVMGKEIKFLLHFVKESKQDESGMPNNRFLAERTGGTYSTLKVQPAELEDSGVYFCASSQDFRDTEAFFGQGTRLTVV.